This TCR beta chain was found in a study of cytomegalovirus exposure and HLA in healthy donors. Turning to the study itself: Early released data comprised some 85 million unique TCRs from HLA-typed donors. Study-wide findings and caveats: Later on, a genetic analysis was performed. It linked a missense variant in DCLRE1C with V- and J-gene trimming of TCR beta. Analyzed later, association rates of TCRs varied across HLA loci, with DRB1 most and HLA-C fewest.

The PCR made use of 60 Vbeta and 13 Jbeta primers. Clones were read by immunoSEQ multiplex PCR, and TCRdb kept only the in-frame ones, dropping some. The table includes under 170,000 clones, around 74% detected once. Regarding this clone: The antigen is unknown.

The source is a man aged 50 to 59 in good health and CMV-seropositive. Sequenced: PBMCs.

The CDR3 is CASSYSDSSGNTIYF. DNA for the CDR3: TGTGCCAGCAGTTACTCGGACAGCTCTGGAAACACCATATATTTT. This rearrangement joins TRBV6-6 to TRBJ1-3; D might be TRBD1 (6 bases). V shed 0 bases and J shed 0 bases, with 6 bases lying between them. The CDR3 spans 15 residues. CDR1 is MNHNY and CDR2 is SVGAGI in the germline V gene (reference sequence).